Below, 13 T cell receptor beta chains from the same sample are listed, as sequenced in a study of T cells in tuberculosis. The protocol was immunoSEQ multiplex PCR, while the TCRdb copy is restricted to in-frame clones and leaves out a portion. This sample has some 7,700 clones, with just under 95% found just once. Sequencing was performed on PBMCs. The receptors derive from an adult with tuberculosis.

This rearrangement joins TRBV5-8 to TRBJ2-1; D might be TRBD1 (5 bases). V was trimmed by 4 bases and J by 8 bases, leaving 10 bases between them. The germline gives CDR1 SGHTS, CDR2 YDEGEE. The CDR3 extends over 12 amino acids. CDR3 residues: CASSQGYHEQFF. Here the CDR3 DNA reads TGTGCCAGCAGCCAGGGATACCATGAGCAGTTCTTC.

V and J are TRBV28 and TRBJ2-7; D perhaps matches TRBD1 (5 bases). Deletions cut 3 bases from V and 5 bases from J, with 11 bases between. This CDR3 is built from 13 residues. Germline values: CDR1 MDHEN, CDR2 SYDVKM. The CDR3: CASSLNRFNEQYF. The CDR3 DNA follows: TGTGCCAGCAGTTTGAACAGGTTCAACGAGCAGTACTTC. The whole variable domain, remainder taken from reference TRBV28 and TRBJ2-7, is DVKVTQSSRYLVKRTGEKVFLECVQDMDHENMFWYRQDPGLGLRLIYFSYDVKMKEKGDIPEGYSVSREKKERFSLILESASTNQTSMYLCASSLNRFNEQYFGPGTRLTVT.

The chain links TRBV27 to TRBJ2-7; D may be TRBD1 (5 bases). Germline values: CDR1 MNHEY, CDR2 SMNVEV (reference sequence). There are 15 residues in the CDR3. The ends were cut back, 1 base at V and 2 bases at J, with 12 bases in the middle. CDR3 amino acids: CASSLFQGRTYEQYF. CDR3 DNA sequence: TGTGCCAGCAGTTTATTTCAGGGCAGGACCTACGAGCAGTACTTC.

The CDR3 DNA follows: TGTGCCACCAGCAGAGTAAGAGGCTCTGAAGCTTTCTTT. Translation gives CATSRVRGSEAFF. The chain recombines TRBV15 with TRBJ1-1; the D is unclear. V lost 1 base and J lost 6, with 9 bases in between. CDR1 and CDR2 (germline): LNHNV, YYDKDF (reference sequence). CDR3 length: 13 amino acids.

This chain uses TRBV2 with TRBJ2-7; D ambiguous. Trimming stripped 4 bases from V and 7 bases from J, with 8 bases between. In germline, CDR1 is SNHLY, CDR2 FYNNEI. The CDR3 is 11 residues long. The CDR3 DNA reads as TGTGCCAGCAGTGTAACCGCGGAGCAGTACTTC. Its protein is CASSVTAEQYF.

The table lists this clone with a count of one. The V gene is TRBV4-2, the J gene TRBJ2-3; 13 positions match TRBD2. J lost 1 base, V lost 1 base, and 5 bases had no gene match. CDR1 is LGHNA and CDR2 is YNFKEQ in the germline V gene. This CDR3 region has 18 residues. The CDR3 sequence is CASSQGLGLAGGTDTQYF. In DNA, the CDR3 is TGTGCCAGCAGCCAAGGACTTGGACTAGCGGGGGGCACAGATACGCAGTATTTT.

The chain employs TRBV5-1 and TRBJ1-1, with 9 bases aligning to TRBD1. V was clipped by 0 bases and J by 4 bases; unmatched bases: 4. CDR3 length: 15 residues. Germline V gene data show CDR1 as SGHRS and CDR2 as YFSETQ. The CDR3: CASSLAGGQGTEAFF. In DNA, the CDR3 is TGCGCCAGCAGCTTGGCCGGGGGACAGGGCACTGAAGCTTTCTTT.

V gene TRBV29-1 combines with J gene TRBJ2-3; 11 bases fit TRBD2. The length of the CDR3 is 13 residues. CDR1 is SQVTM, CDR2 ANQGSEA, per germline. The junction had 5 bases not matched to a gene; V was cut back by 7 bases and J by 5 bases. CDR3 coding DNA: TGCAGCGCCCTAGCGGGAGGCCGAGATACGCAGTATTTT. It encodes CSALAGGRDTQYF.

The CDR3 nucleotides are TGTGCCATCAGTGAGTCCGAACTAGCGTCTGAGCAGTTCTTC. Amino acid sequence: CAISESELASEQFF. This chain links TRBV10-3 with TRBJ2-1; TRBD2 aligns across 7 bases. The trim removed 0 bases at V and 9 bases at J, leaving 5 bases unmatched. Germline-derived CDR1 and CDR2 are ENHRY and SYGVKD. This CDR3 contains 14 residues.

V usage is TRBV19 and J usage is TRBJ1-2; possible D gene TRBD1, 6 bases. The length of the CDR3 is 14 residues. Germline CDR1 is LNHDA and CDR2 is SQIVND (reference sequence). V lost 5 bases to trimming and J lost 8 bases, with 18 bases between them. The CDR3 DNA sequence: TGTGCCAGTAGTTTCTCAGGGGAAGGGATGGGCTACACCTTC. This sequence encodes CASSFSGEGMGYTF.

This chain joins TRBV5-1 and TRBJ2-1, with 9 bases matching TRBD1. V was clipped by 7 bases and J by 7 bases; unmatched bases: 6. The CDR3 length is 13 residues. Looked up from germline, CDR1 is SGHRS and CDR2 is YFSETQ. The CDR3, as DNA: TGCGCCAGCCAAGACAGGGGGACGAATGAGCAGTTCTTC. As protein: CASQDRGTNEQFF. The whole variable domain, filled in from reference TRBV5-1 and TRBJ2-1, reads KAGVTQTPRYLIKTRGQQVTLSCSPISGHRSVSWYQQTPGQGLQFLFEYFSETQRNKGNFPGRFSGRQFSNSRSEMNVSTLELGDSALYLCASQDRGTNEQFFGPGTRLTVL.

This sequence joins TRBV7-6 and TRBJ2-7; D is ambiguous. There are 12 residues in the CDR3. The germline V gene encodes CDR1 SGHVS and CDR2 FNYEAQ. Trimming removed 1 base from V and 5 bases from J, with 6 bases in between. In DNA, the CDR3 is TGTGCCAGCAGCTTAGTCGTAAACGAGCAGTACTTC. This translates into CASSLVVNEQYF.

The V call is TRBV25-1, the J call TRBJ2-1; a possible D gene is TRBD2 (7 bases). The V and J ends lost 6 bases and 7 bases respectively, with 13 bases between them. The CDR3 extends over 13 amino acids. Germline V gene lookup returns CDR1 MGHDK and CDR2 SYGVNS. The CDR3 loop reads CASSGGGANEQFF. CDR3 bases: TGTGCCAGCAGCGGAGGGGGGGCGAATGAGCAGTTCTTC.